Shown below are 5 T cell receptor beta chains from a single sample sequenced in a study of blood T cell repertoires in COVID-19. Assay used: immunoSEQ multiplex PCR; TCRdb lists only in-frame clones, some missing. The repertoire holds more than 400,000 clones, with about 92% as singletons. Sample: PBMCs or T cells enriched from blood (not recorded which). These receptors originate from a man aged 18 to 30 who had recovered from COVID-19.

V gene TRBV5-1 combines with J gene TRBJ1-2; D unresolved. This CDR3 spans 16 amino acids. V lost 0 bases to trimming and J lost 7 bases, with 19 bases between them. Germline V gene data show CDR1 as SGHRS and CDR2 as YFSETQ. The CDR3 here is CASSLAVGLAFAGYTF. CDR3 bases: TGCGCCAGCAGCTTGGCGGTAGGACTCGCCTTCGCTGGCTACACCTTC. Supplemented by reference TRBV5-1 and TRBJ1-2, the full variable domain reads KAGVTQTPRYLIKTRGQQVTLSCSPISGHRSVSWYQQTPGQGLQFLFEYFSETQRNKGNFPGRFSGRQFSNSRSEMNVSTLELGDSALYLCASSLAVGLAFAGYTFGSGTRLTVV.

The chain employs TRBV23-1 and TRBJ2-2; D remains ambiguous. TRBV23-1 is sorted into the ORF group, with uncertain function. V was pared by 7 bases and J by 7 bases, with 7 bases between. The CDR3 runs 11 residues. The CDR3 loop is CASTFHGELFF. DNA for the CDR3: TGCGCCAGCACATTCCACGGGGAGCTGTTTTTT.

This chain links TRBV7-8 with TRBJ2-2; D gene uncertain. Germline V gives CDR1 SGHVS, CDR2 FQNEAQ. Trimming took off 2 bases at V and 3 bases at J, with 4 bases between the two ends. This CDR3 contains 13 residues. In DNA form, the CDR3 reads TGTGCCAGCAGCTTACCGGACACCGGGGAGCTGTTTTTT. It codes for CASSLPDTGELFF.

This rearrangement joins TRBV7-2 to TRBJ2-7; TRBD1 aligns across 8 bases. Germline loops: CDR1 SGHTA, CDR2 FQGNSA. V was pared by 5 bases and J by 3 bases, with 9 bases of the junction left unmatched. This CDR3 comprises 15 residues. The CDR3 sequence: CASSAHLGQGYEQYF. DNA for the CDR3: TGTGCCAGCAGCGCACACCTAGGACAGGGCTACGAGCAGTACTTC.

This clone was detected once. This chain connects TRBV20-1 to TRBJ2-5, with D possibly being TRBD1 (6 bases). The CDR3 length is 11 residues. Germline V gene data show CDR1 as DFQATT and CDR2 as SNEGSKA (reference sequence). V was clipped by 8 bases and J by 3 bases, with 10 bases between them. The DNA for the CDR3 is TGCAGTTGGACAGTGAAAGAGACCCAGTACTTC. Protein: CSWTVKETQYF.